This T cell receptor (beta chain) stems from a study of T-cell memory formation after mild COVID-19. This clonotype was observed a handful of times. In TCRdb, the 5' RACE reads were re-called with MiXCR into one record per CDR3 protein. This table has over 500,000 distinct CDR3 sequences, 15% to 20% appearing once. Trimming removed 0 bases from V and 8 bases from J; junction bases left unmatched: 3. Germline V gene sequence: CDR1 SGHDT, CDR2 YYEEEE. The CDR3 runs to 13 residues. The receptor was derived from an adult woman who had mild COVID-19 (a few samples of this study predate the infection). Cell type and time point are not known. The V and J genes are TRBV5-6 and TRBJ1-2; 8 bases fit TRBD1. Material: PBMCs or a T cell subset sorted from them (not recorded which). Written as DNA, the CDR3 is TGTGCCAGCAGCTTGGACAGGGGGTGGGGCTACACCTTC. This codes for CASSLDRGWGYTF.